This is a list of T cell receptor beta chains from one sample in a study of cytomegalovirus exposure and HLA in healthy donors. TCRdb's table, derived via immunoSEQ multiplex PCR, lists solely in-frame clones and lacks some. The sample includes approximately 95,000 clones, about 78% of them seen just once. The sample comprised PBMCs. Receptor source: a woman aged 35 to 49 in good health and CMV-seropositive. Each CDR3 is given with its conserved first and last residue. The D gene is left open where the match is weak. Only some rows state a clone size, as once, few, many or a class for expanded clones.

once TRBJ2-3 NA TRBV10-3 TGTGCCATCAGTGAGCCCACTCGCACAGATACGCAGTATTTT CAISEPTRTDTQYF
NA TRBJ2-1 TRBD2 TRBV7-9 TGTGCCAGCAGCTTAGGACCGCCGGGACTAGTGGTTTCCTACAATGAGCAGTTCTTC CASSLGPPGLVVSYNEQFF
NA TRBJ1-1 TRBD1 TRBV30 TGTGCCTGGAGTGGGGACAGGGGCACTGAAGCTTTCTTT CAWSGDRGTEAFF
NA TRBJ2-2 TRBD1 TRBV4-1 TGCGCCAGCAGCCAAAGAACCAGGGGGCGTTTGCCCGGGGAGCTGTTTTTT CASSQRTRGRLPGELFF
NA TRBJ1-3 TRBD1 TRBV28 TGTGCCAGCAGTTTGTTCGGGACAGGGTTATCTGGAAACACCATATATTTT CASSLFGTGLSGNTIYF
NA TRBJ2-5 NA TRBV7-9 TGTGCCAGCAGCTCAGACAGGTACCAAGAGACCCAGTACTTC CASSSDRYQETQYF
NA TRBJ2-7 TRBD2 TRBV4-2 TGTGCCAGCAGCCAAGAGAGCGGGGGGGGCTACGAGCAGTACTTC CASSQESGGGYEQYF
NA TRBJ1-1 NA TRBV20-1 TGCAGACCGGGGGGCAACACTGAAGCTTTCTTT CRPGGNTEAFF
NA TRBJ2-7 NA TRBV5-1 TGCGCCAGCAGCTTGGAGGCGGGGCGGAACGAGCAGTACTTC CASSLEAGRNEQYF
NA TRBJ2-5 NA TRBV28 TGTGCCAGCAGTTCGAATTGGCGCAGGGGACAAGGAGAGACCCAGTACTTC CASSSNWRRGQGETQYF
once TRBJ2-7 TRBD2 TRBV6-6 TGTGCCAGCAGGGTCGGACTAGCGGGGGCCTACGAGCAGTACTTC CASRVGLAGAYEQYF